This T cell receptor (beta chain) was obtained from a study of shared clonotypes between healthy human individuals. Points on this clone: Antigen: not known.

Produced via immunoSEQ multiplex PCR; TCRdb's table is partial and in-frame only. The sample carries millions of clones, 85% to 95% recorded once. V lost 10 bases, J lost 5 bases, and 18 bases lay in between. Germline CDR1 is SEHNR and CDR2 is FQNEAQ (reference sequence). CDR3 size: 13 residues. Notes on the study in general: The four-donor shared clonotypes exceeded non-shared clonotypes in generation probability, with non-shared ones scoring lower.

Material for sequencing was naive CD4+ T cells from PBMCs. Subset here: CD45RA+ positively selected. J is TRBJ2-7 and V is TRBV7-9; no firm D call. This sequence was found in a man between 18 and 35 years old in good health. Some clones in this sample may be carry-over from other donors' samples. This CDR3 is CATPGPDRNEQYF. DNA of the CDR3: TGTGCCACCCCTGGCCCCGATAGAAACGAGCAGTACTTC.